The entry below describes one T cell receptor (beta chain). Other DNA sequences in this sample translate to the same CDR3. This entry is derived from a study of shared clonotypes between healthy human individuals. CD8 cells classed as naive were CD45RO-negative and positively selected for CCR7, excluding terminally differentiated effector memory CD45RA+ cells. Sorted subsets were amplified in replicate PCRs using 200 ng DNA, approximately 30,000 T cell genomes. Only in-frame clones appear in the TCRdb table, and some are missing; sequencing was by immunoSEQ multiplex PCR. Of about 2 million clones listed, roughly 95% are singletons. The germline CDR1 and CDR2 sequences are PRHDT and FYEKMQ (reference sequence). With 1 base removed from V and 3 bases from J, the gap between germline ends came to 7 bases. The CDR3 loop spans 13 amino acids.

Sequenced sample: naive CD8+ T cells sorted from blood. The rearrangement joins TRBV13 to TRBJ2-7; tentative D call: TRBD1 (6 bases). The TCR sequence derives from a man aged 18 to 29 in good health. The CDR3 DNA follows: TGTGCCAGCAGCTTAGTGGACAGCTACGAGCAGTACTTC. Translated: CASSLVDSYEQYF. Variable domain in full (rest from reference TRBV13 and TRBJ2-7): AAGVIQSPRHLIKEKRETATLKCYPIPRHDTVYWYQQGPGQDPQFLISFYEKMQSDKGSIPDRFSAQQFSDYHSELNMSSLELGDSALYFCASSLVDSYEQYFGPGTRLTVT.